This T cell receptor (beta chain) was sequenced during a study of cytomegalovirus exposure and HLA in healthy donors. The CDR3 runs to 18 residues. CDR1 is LNHDA, CDR2 SQIVND, per germline (reference sequence). With 3 bases removed from V and 0 bases from J, the gap between germline ends came to 15 bases. Regarding the study as a whole: Three CMV-associated chains were confirmed in vitro to be specific for CMV antigens. In the 95 to 150 validation repertoires, a later analysis found that first-cohort TCR clusters tended to co-occur. With high specificity and sensitivity, the classifier reportedly diagnosed cytomegalovirus status.

This table comes from immunoSEQ multiplex PCR, and its TCRdb copy is limited to in-frame clones, with some not included. The table includes some 140,000 clones, 70% to 90% detected once. The count of this clone is one. Its antigen is currently unknown. Input material: PBMCs. V gene TRBV19 combines with J gene TRBJ2-6; D may be TRBD1 (6 bases). The source of this sequence is a human donor in good health. This CDR3 is CASSIGDIGYSGANVLTF. The CDR3 region has the DNA TGTGCCAGTAGTATCGGGGACATTGGATACTCTGGGGCCAACGTCCTGACTTTC.